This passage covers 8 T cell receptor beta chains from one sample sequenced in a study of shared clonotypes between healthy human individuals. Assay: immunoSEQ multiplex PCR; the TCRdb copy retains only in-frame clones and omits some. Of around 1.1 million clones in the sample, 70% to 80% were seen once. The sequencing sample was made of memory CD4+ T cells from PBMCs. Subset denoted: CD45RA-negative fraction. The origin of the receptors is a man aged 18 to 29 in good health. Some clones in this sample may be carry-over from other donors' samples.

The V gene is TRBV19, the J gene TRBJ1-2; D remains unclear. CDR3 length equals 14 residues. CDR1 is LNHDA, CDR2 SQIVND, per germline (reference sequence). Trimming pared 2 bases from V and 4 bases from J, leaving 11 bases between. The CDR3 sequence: CASSIHPETYGYTF. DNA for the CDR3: TGTGCCAGTAGTATACACCCAGAAACCTATGGCTACACCTTC.

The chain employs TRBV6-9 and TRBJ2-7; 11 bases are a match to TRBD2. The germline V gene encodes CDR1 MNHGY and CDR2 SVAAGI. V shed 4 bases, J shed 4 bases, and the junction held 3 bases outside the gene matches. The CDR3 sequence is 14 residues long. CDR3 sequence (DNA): TGTGCCAGCAGTTCCACTAGCGGGAGTTACGAGCAGTACTTC. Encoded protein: CASSSTSGSYEQYF.

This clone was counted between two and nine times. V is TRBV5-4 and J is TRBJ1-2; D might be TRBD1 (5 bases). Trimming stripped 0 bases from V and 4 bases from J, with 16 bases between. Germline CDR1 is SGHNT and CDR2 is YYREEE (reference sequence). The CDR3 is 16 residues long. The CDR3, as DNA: TGTGCCAGCAGCTTGGGGGGGACCACCCCGAGCTATGGCTACACCTTC. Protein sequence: CASSLGGTTPSYGYTF.

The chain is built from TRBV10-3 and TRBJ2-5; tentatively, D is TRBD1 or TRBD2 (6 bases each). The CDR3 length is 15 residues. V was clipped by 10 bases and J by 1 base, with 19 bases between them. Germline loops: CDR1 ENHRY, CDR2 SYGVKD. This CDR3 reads CATSKGGGLQETQYF. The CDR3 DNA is TGTGCCACGTCCAAAGGAGGGGGTCTCCAAGAGACCCAGTACTTC.

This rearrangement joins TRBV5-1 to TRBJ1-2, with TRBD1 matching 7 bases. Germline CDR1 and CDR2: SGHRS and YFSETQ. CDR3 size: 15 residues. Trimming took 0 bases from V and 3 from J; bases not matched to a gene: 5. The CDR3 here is CASSLGIGTDYGYTF. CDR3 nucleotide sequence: TGCGCCAGCAGCTTGGGGATTGGGACAGACTATGGCTACACCTTC.

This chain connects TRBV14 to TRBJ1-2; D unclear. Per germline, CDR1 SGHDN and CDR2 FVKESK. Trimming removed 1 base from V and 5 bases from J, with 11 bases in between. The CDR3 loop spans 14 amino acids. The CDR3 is CASSQAQNQYGYTF. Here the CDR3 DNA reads TGTGCCAGCAGCCAAGCTCAAAACCAATATGGCTACACCTTC. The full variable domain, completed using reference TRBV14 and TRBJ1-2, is EAGVTQFPSHSVIEKGQTVTLRCDPISGHDNLYWYRRVMGKEIKFLLHFVKESKQDESGMPNNRFLAERTGGTYSTLKVQPAELEDSGVYFCASSQAQNQYGYTFGSGTRLTVV.

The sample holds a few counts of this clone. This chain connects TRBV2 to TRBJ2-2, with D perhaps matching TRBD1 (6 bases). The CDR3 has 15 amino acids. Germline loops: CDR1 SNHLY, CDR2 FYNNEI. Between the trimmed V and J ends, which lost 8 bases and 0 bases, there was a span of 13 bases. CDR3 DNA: TGTGCCAGCTCTTTTGGACAGTCGAACACCGGGGAGCTGTTTTTT. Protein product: CASSFGQSNTGELFF.

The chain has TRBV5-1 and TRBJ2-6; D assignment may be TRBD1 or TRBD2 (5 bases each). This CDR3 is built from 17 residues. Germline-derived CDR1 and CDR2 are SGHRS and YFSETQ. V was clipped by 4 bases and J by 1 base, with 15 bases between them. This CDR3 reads CASSPGRILSGANVLTF. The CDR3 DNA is TGCGCCAGCAGCCCGGGGCGCATTCTGTCTGGGGCCAACGTCCTGACTTTC. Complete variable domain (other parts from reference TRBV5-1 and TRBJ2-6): KAGVTQTPRYLIKTRGQQVTLSCSPISGHRSVSWYQQTPGQGLQFLFEYFSETQRNKGNFPGRFSGRQFSNSRSEMNVSTLELGDSALYLCASSPGRILSGANVLTFGAGSRLTVL.